Below, 13 T cell receptor beta chains from the same sample are listed, as sequenced in a study of T cell responses to AZD1222 COVID-19 vaccine. Measured with immunoSEQ multiplex PCR; TCRdb has only the in-frame clones, and not every one. The sample contains some 140,000 clones, 80% to 90% of which appear only once. The sequencing used peripheral blood, collected 28 days after the second AZD1222 dose. The receptors stem from an adult who received the AZD1222 COVID-19 vaccine.

Comment on this clone: In the same sample, other DNA sequences code for this CDR3. The gene calls are TRBV5-5 and TRBJ2-3; the D is unclear. Looked up from germline, CDR1 is SGHKS and CDR2 is YYEKEE (reference sequence). The CDR3 length is 14 residues. V was pared by 4 bases and J by 0 bases, with 9 bases between. The CDR3 DNA reads as TGTGCCAGCAGCCCCCCTGTCAGCACAGATACGCAGTATTTT. It translates to CASSPPVSTDTQYF.

This chain connects TRBV18 to TRBJ1-1, with D perhaps matching TRBD1 (6 bases). Trimming removed 2 bases at V and 0 bases at J, with 13 bases between. The germline V gene encodes CDR1 KGHSH and CDR2 LQKENI. CDR3 length: 16 amino acids. The CDR3 reads CASSPDRPLMNTEAFF. Written as DNA, the CDR3 is TGTGCCAGCTCACCAGACAGGCCGCTAATGAACACTGAAGCTTTCTTT.

This chain joins TRBV20-1 and TRBJ2-1; 7 bases fit TRBD2. The CDR3 is made up of 11 amino acids. J gave up 9 bases and V 1 base, and 0 bases lay outside the gene matches. The germline gives CDR1 DFQATT, CDR2 SNEGSKA (reference sequence). The CDR3 DNA reads TGCAGTGCTAGAGGCGGGAGTGAGCAGTTCTTC. This gives the protein CSARGGSEQFF.

The sample holds one count of this clone. V gene TRBV11-2 combines with J gene TRBJ2-7, with D hard to call. Germline V gives CDR1 SGHAT, CDR2 FQNNGV. The CDR3 contains 13 residues. Trimming left V 0 bases short and J 7 bases short, with 10 bases between. CDR3 loop: CASSLDQAREQYF. The CDR3, as DNA: TGTGCCAGCAGCTTAGATCAGGCGAGGGAGCAGTACTTC.

The V gene is TRBV5-1, the J gene TRBJ1-4, with a weak D call TRBD1 (5 bases). In germline, CDR1 is SGHRS, CDR2 YFSETQ. V was trimmed by 7 bases and J by 3 bases, leaving 13 bases between them. This CDR3 region has 14 residues. This CDR3 reads CASRPVGANEKLFF. The CDR3 region has the DNA TGCGCCAGCCGTCCTGTAGGGGCTAATGAAAAACTGTTTTTT.

The genes are TRBV6-2 or TRBV6-3 and TRBJ1-5; no definite D call. The germline V and J ends were trimmed by 5 bases and 0 bases, with 8 bases remaining between them. The CDR3 runs to 14 residues. Germline V CDR1 and CDR2: MNHEY, SVGEGT. The CDR3 sequence is CASSQSNSNQPQHF. As DNA, the CDR3 is TGTGCCAGCAGTCAAAGTAATAGCAATCAGCCCCAGCATTTT.

V is TRBV5-1 and J is TRBJ2-4; 10 bases are shared with TRBD2. Germline assignment: CDR1 SGHRS and CDR2 YFSETQ. This CDR3 spans 16 amino acids. V trimming: 6 bases; J trimming: 6 bases; junction bases outside the gene matches: 12. CDR3 nucleotides: TGCGCCAGCACCAGGGGCACTAGCGGGAACAGAAACATTCAGTACTTC. This translates into CASTRGTSGNRNIQYF. Full variable domain (remainder filled in from reference TRBV5-1 and TRBJ2-4): KAGVTQTPRYLIKTRGQQVTLSCSPISGHRSVSWYQQTPGQGLQFLFEYFSETQRNKGNFPGRFSGRQFSNSRSEMNVSTLELGDSALYLCASTRGTSGNRNIQYFGAGTRLSVL.

This rearrangement joins TRBV11-1 to TRBJ1-2, with D hard to call. The germline V and J ends were trimmed by 4 bases and 5 bases, with 5 bases remaining between them. Germline CDR1 SGHAT, CDR2 FQDESV (reference sequence). The CDR3 totals 11 residues. This CDR3 is CASSSGYGYTF. In nucleotides, the CDR3 is TGTGCCAGCAGCTCTGGTTATGGCTACACCTTC.

The V gene is TRBV20-1, the J gene TRBJ1-4; 9 positions match TRBD1. The CDR3 extends over 14 amino acids. The J segment lost 5 bases and the V segment lost 3 bases, leaving 4 bases of the junction unmatched. Germline V gene lookup returns CDR1 DFQATT and CDR2 SNEGSKA (reference sequence). CDR3 sequence reads: CSASTGTGNEKLFF. In DNA, the CDR3 is TGCAGTGCTAGTACCGGGACAGGGAATGAAAAACTGTTTTTT.

The chain couples TRBV6-5 to TRBJ2-7; D might be TRBD2 (7 bases). V gave up 2 bases and J gave up 2 bases, with 16 bases separating them. This CDR3 comprises 16 residues. Germline CDR1 MNHEY, CDR2 SVGAGI. The CDR3 reads CASSYGGMGGTYEQYF. The CDR3, as DNA: TGTGCCAGCAGTTACGGGGGCATGGGAGGGACCTACGAGCAGTACTTC.

V is TRBV6-5 and J is TRBJ1-1; D not certain. The V gene lost 6 bases and the J gene lost 11 bases, with 19 bases spanning the gap. Per the germline V gene, CDR1 is MNHEY and CDR2 is SVGAGI. The CDR3 is made up of 13 amino acids. The CDR3 DNA reads as TGTGCCAGCAGGTCAGACACTCACAGAGGGGCTTTCTTT. It is translated as CASRSDTHRGAFF.

CDR3 DNA sequence: TGTGCCAGTAAGAGTTCTAGCACAGATACGCAGTATTTT. It specifies CASKSSSTDTQYF. The gene calls are TRBV6-5 and TRBJ2-3; no clear D. The CDR3 has 13 residues. Germline-derived CDR1 and CDR2 are MNHEY and SVGAGI. Trimming took 9 bases from V and 0 from J, leaving 10 bases between them.

The chain combines TRBV27 with TRBJ2-1; 10 bases are shared with TRBD2. V was pared by 1 base and J by 7 bases, with 4 bases of the junction left unmatched. Germline V gives CDR1 MNHEY, CDR2 SMNVEV (reference sequence). This CDR3 region has 15 residues. The CDR3 here is CASSLFSGRTNEQFF. The CDR3 nucleotides read TGTGCCAGCAGTTTATTTAGCGGGAGGACAAATGAGCAGTTCTTC.